This T cell receptor (beta chain) originates from a study of shared clonotypes between healthy human individuals. Regarding the study as a whole: Measured sharing among donors was expected to vary with sequencing depth. It was observed that approximately 5% of naive CD4 clonotypes were shared across a handful of donors. Compared with memory subsets, naive subsets generally had larger estimated richness.

Naive CD8 cells lacked CD45RO, underwent positive selection for CCR7 and left out terminally differentiated effector memory CD45RA+ cells. In the sorted-subset replicate PCRs, about 190 ng DNA, 25,000 to 30,000 T cell genomes, was used. Profiled with immunoSEQ multiplex PCR; TCRdb holds only in-frame clones, not every one. The repertoire has some 2 million clones, about 95% of them found once; the top ten carry roughly 1.2%. With 1 base removed from V and 4 bases from J, the gap between germline ends came to 16 bases. There are 16 residues in the CDR3. Germline V gene sequence: CDR1 MGHRA, CDR2 YSYEKL. A word on this clone: The target antigen is unknown.

The rearrangement uses TRBV4-1 and TRBJ1-1, with no clear D. The TCR was taken from a man aged 18 to 30 in good health. The material sequenced was naive CD8+ T cells sorted from blood. The CDR3 protein is CASSQGLMAGVTEAFF. Written as DNA, the CDR3 is TGCGCCAGCAGCCAAGGTCTGATGGCGGGAGTCACTGAAGCTTTCTTT.